Described below is a single TCR beta chain sequence and its context. This clonotype was found a few times. Its target antigen remains unknown. Base qualities were left out, and no much larger clone turns up one base away. This specimen's time point label, interpreted: persistent/refractory GD, antithyroid drugs over 5 years with positive TRAb. For both TCR sequencing and RNA sequencing, RNA was extracted from PBMCs using TRIzol. Graves' disease was diagnosed according to American Thyroid Association guidelines. Patients were recruited from an endocrinology department in Xi'an, China. From each patient, roughly 9 milliliters of peripheral blood was collected into an EDTA anticoagulant tube. Ficoll Paque Plus density gradient separation was used to isolate PBMCs, and no further T cell sorting was performed. An Agilent 2100 Bioanalyzer and agarose gel were used to assess RNA quality, and a NanoDrop 2000 was used to measure RNA concentration.

This specimen belongs to a study of regulatory T cells in long-lasting Graves disease (dated by TCRdb to about 2021). About the investigation overall: To count as having persistent Graves' disease, a patient had to have received antithyroid drug treatment for over 5 years with TSH receptor autoantibodies remaining persistently positive. Patients with persistent Graves' disease were compared with patients with newly diagnosed Graves' disease using TCR sequencing and RNA sequencing of peripheral blood. The study was registered as a clinical trial and conducted in China. A total of 33 samples underwent TCR sequencing, from about 13 patients with persistent Graves' disease and roughly 20 patients with newly diagnosed Graves' disease. Antithyroid drugs had been taken for about 10.3 years on average by persistent Graves' disease patients in the clinical cohort.

Trimming leaves V shorter by 5 bases and J shorter by 3 bases, with the junction holding 12 bases beyond the gene matches. From a lookup of the germline V gene (reference sequence), CDR1 and CDR2 are GTSNPN and SVGIG. The CDR3 goes from the cysteine to the phenylalanine over 15 residues. The sequence is cut down to CDR3 DNA, 45 bases in frame from base 1. Summary of the overall study and its limitations: The small sample size was acknowledged by the authors as a limitation that may reduce accuracy. Persistent patients shared more public clonotypes among themselves (approximately 2,500) than newly diagnosed patients did (about 900). Preferential use of TRBV28, TRBJ1-2 and TRBJ2-5 was observed in persistent disease, whereas TRBV20-1 and TRBJ2-1 were favored in newly diagnosed disease. The study examined only peripheral blood because the primary lesion, thyroid tissue, could not be accessed. Sequencing and analysis were restricted to the TCR beta chain. Compared with newly diagnosed patients, patients with persistent Graves' disease had lower TCR Shannon entropy and fewer highly expanded clones, which suggests clonal expansion.

The library was made by multiplex PCR. Sequencing used an Illumina HiSeq 4000. iRepertoire HTBI primers and Arm-PCR amplification of CDR3 regions were used to construct TCR beta libraries. Gel purification was performed on PCR products prior to sequencing. Concerning the study's data processing: Across samples, 55 to 80 TRBV and 15 or so TRBJ segments were identified and used for gene usage analysis of CDR3 amino acid clonotypes. COPE and FqMerger were used to merge filtered high-quality paired reads into contigs. BLAST was used to align contigs to IMGT TRBV, TRBD and TRBJ reference genes, and CDR3 was defined according to IMGT. Highly expanded clones were defined as clonotypes with a frequency above 0.1%. Shannon entropy was used to measure repertoire diversity, and the Gini coefficient was used to measure V-J evenness. Public clonotypes were defined as clonotypes shared by more than one individual. TCRdb reanalyzed the raw reads on its own, using fastp at Q25 for trimming and MiXCR for clone calling, and kept in-frame beta chains. Entries that share a CDR3 protein sequence are merged under the most common genes and DNA. The V and J calls follow TCRdb's processing rather than the paper's. The sample has hundreds of thousands of distinct CDR3 sequences on record, around 30% of them singletons. The top ten constitute around 42% of the sample.

The specimen was peripheral blood mononuclear cells (PBMCs), collected when the disease was refractory, from a patient treated with antithyroid drugs. This TCR came from a female donor with Graves disease. This receptor chain uses TRBV30 and TRBJ1-1; TRBD1 aligns with 7 central bases. Here the CDR3 is given as CAWALPGGQYTEAFF. The nucleotide sequence is given as TGTGCCTGGGCCCTTCCCGGGGGACAGTACACTGAAGCTTTCTTT.